This T cell receptor beta chain is from a study of T cell clonotyping in hematopoietic cell transplantation. Blood collection times were about day -28 and days 30, 100, 180 posttransplant. TCRdb keeps only in-frame clones here, not all; method: immunoSEQ multiplex PCR. The sample includes roughly 4,800 clones, 19% of them seen just once. Regarding this clone: The antigen is unknown.

Broader study findings: Few recipient clonotypes overlapped donors; over 95% were de novo at given depth. Pathologically expanded recipient clonotypes increased progressively from day 30 to day 180 as diversity fell. Without cell sorting, CD4 versus CD8 contributions remain unresolved.

The sequence came from a young adult male patient who had an allogeneic stem cell transplant, so the T cells may come from the graft donor. Some clones in this sample may be carry-over from other donors' samples. The specimen comprised PBMCs, sampled 180 days after allogeneic stem cell transplant.

The CDR3, as DNA: TGTGCCAGCAGCAGCCAGGGGGGCTACGAGCAGTACTTC. This codes for CASSSQGGYEQYF. The chain recombines TRBV25-1 with TRBJ2-7; a possible D gene is TRBD1 (7 bases). The CDR3 is made up of 13 amino acids. The V and J ends lost 6 bases and 3 bases respectively, with 12 bases between them. Per the germline V gene, CDR1 is MGHDK and CDR2 is SYGVNS.